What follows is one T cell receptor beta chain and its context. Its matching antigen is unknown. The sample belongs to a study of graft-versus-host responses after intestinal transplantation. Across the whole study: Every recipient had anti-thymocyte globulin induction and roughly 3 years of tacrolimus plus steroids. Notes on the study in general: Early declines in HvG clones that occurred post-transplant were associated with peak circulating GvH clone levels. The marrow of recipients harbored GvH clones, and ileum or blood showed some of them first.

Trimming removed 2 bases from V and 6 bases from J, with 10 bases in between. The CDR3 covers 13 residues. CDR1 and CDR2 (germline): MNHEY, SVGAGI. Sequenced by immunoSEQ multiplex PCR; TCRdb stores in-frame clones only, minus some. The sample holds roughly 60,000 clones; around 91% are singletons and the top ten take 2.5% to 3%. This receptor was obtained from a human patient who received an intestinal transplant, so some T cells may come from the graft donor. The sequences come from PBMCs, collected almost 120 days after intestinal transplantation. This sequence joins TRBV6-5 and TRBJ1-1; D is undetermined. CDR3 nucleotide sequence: TGTGCCAGCAGTTACAGGTGGACCGCTGAAGCTTTCTTT. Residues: CASSYRWTAEAFF.